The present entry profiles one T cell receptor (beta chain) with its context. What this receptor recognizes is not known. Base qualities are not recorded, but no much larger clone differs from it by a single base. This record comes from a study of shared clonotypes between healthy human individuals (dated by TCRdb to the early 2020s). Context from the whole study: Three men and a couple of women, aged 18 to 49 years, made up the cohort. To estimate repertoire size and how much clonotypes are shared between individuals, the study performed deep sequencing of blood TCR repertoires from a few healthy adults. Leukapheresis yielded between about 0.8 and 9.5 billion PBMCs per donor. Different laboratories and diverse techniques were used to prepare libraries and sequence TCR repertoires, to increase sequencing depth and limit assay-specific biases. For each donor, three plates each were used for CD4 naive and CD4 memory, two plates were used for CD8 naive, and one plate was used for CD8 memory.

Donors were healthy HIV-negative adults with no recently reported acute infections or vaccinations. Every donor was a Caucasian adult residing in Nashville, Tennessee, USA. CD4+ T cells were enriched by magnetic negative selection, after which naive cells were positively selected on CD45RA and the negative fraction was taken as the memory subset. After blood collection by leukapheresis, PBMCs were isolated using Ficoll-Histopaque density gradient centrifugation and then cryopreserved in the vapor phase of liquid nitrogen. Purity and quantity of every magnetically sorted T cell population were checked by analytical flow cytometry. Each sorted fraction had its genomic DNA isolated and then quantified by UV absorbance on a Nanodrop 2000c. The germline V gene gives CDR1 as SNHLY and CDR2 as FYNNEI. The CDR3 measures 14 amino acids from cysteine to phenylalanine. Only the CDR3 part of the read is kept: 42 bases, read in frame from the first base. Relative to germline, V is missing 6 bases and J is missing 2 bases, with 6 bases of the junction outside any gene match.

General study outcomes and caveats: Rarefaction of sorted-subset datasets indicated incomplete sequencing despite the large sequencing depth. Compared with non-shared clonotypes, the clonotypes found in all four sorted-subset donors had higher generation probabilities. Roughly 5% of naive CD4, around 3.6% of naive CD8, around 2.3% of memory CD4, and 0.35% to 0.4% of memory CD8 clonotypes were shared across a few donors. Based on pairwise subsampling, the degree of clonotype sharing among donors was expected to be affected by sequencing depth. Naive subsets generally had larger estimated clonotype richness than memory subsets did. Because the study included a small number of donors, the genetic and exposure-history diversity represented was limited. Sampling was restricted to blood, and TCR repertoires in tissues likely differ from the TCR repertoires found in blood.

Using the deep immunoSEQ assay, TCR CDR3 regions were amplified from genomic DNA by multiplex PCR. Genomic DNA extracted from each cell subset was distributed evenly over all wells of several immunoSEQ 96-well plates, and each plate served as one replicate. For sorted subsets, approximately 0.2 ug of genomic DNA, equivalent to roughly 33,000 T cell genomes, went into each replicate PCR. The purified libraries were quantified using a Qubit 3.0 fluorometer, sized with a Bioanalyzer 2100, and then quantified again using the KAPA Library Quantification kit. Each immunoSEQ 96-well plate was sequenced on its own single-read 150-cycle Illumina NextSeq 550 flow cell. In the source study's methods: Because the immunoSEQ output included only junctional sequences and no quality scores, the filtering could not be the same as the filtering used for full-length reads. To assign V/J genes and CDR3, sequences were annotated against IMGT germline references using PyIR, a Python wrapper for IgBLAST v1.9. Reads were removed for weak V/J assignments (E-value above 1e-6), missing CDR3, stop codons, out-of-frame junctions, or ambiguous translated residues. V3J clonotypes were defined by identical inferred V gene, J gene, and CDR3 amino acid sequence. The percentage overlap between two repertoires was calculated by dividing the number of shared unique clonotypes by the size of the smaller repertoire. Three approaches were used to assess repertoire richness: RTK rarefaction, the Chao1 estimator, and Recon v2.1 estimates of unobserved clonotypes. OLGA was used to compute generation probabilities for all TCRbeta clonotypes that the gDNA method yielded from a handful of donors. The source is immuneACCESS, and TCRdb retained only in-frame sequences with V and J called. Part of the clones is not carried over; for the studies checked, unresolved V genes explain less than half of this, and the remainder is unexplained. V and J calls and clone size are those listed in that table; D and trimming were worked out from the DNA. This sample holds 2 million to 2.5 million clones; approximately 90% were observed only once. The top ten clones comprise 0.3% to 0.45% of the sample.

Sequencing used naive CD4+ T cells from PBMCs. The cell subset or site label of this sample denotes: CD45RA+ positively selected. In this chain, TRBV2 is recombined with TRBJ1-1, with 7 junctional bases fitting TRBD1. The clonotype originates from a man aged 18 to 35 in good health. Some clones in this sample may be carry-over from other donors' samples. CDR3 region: CASRMTGRNTEAFF. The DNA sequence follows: TGTGCCAGCAGAATGACAGGGCGAAACACTGAAGCTTTCTTT.